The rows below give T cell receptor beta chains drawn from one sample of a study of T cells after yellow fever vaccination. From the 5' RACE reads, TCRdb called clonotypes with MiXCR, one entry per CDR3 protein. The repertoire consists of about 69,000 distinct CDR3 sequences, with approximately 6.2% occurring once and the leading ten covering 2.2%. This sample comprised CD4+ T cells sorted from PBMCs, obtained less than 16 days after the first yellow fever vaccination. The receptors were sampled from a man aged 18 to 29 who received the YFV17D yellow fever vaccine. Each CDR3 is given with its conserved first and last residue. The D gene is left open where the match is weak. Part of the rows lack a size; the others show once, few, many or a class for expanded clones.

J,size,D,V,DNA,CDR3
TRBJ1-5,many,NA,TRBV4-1,TGCGCCAGCAGCGGGGGGGGATGGGGCAATCAGCCCCAGCATTTT,CASSGGGWGNQPQHF
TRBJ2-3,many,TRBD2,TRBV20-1,TGCAGTGCTATAGGGACTAGCGGGGGGGCCCTACCAAGCACAGATACGCAGTATTTT,CSAIGTSGGALPSTDTQYF
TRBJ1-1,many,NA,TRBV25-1,TGTGCCAGCAGTGGCCACCTGGACAGTCGAGCTTTCTTT,CASSGHLDSRAFF
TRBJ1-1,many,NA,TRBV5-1,TGCGCCAGCAGCCACCGTGGGGAGGCCAACACTGAAGCTTTCTTT,CASSHRGEANTEAFF
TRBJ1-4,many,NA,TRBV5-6,TGTGCCAGCAGCCGACGGGGAACTAATGAAAAACTGTTTTTT,CASSRRGTNEKLFF
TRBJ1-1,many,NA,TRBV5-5,TGTGCCAGCAGCTTGGGGCAGGGGTTAGACACTGAAGCTTTCTTT,CASSLGQGLDTEAFF
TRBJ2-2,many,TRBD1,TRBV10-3,TGTGCCATCAGTGGCCCGGGACAGGGGAGCACCGGGGAGCTGTTTTTT,CAISGPGQGSTGELFF
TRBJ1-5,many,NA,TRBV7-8,TGTGCCAGCAGCGAGGACAATTGGTATCAGCCCCAGCATTTT,CASSEDNWYQPQHF
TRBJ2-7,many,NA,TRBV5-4,TGTGCCAGCAGCTCACCATATACCTACGAGCAGTACTTC,CASSSPYTYEQYF
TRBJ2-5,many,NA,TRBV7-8,TGTGCCAGCAGCAGACGCCCAGGGTATGCCCCAGGAGAGACCCAGTACTTC,CASSRRPGYAPGETQYF
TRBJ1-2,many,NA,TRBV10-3,TGTGCCATCAGTAAGGCCGACAGCTATGGCTACACCTTC,CAISKADSYGYTF
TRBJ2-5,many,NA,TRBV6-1,TGTGCCAGCAGTGTCAGCGAAGCCCAAGAGACCCAGTACTTC,CASSVSEAQETQYF
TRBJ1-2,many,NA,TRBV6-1,TGTGCCAGCACCGGCAGGAGGGATCCGAACTATGGCTACACCTTC,CASTGRRDPNYGYTF
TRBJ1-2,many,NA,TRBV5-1,TGCGCCAGCAGCAAGAGGGAAAACTCCTGGGGCTATGGCTACACCTTC,CASSKRENSWGYGYTF
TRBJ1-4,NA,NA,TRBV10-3,TGTGCCATCGGCCCCAGGCTCCTCTGCGAAAAACTGTTTTTT,CAIGPRLLCEKLFF
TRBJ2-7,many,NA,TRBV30,TGTGCCTGGAGCCGGGACACTAACTACGAGCAGTACTTC,CAWSRDTNYEQYF
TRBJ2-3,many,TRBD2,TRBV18,TGTGCCAGCTCACCACCCAGCGGGGTACACACAGATACGCAGTATTTT,CASSPPSGVHTDTQYF
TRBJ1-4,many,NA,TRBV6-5,TGTGCCAGCAGTTACTCGGGAAAGGGGGAAAAACTGTTTTTT,CASSYSGKGEKLFF
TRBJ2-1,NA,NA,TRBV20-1,TGCAGTGCTAGAGCCCCCCACGGGCCGGCCAATGAGCAGTTCTTC,CSARAPHGPANEQFF
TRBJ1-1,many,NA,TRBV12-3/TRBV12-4,TGTGCCAGCAGTTTTTCGGGGGGCAACACTGAAGCTTTCTTT,CASSFSGGNTEAFF
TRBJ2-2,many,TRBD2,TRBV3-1,TGTGCCAGCAGCCGCCCTACCGGGGGGGCAGGGGCCGGGGAGCTGTTTTTT,CASSRPTGGAGAGELFF
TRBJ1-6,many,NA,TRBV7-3,TGTGCCAGCAGACGAAGCCCGGGACAAGATAATTCACCCCTCCACTTT,CASRRSPGQDNSPLHF
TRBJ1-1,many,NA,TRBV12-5,TGTGCTAGTGTTGCCAGGCGAGGGACTGAAGCTTTCTTT,CASVARRGTEAFF
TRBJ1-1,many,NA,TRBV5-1,TGTGCCAGCAGCTTGAGGGTGAACACTGAAGCTTTCTTT,CASSLRVNTEAFF
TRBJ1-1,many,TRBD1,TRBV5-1,TGCGCCAGCAGCTTGCCCTTCCAGGGGGGTGAAGCTTTCTTT,CASSLPFQGGEAFF
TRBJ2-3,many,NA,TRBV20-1,TGCAGTGCTCCCCCGGGACCCGGACATACGCAGTATTTT,CSAPPGPGHTQYF
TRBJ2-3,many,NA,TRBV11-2,TGTGCCAGCAGCCAGAACGGCGGGGGCGTACTTAGCACAGATACGCAGTATTTT,CASSQNGGGVLSTDTQYF
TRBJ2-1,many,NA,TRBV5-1,TGCGCCAGCAGCTTGGTAGGGATAGGGGAGCAGTTCTTC,CASSLVGIGEQFF
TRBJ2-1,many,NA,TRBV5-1,TGCGCCAGCAGCTCCGACGGGGGGCCCGTCTGGTTCTTC,CASSSDGGPVWFF
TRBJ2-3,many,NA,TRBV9,TGTGCCAGCAGCGTAGGACAGTTGACAGATACGCAGTATTTT,CASSVGQLTDTQYF
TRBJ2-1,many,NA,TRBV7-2,TGTGCCAGCAGCTTAGTTTTGCGGTCCACCTACAATGAGCAGTTCTTC,CASSLVLRSTYNEQFF
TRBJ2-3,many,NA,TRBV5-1,TGCGCCAGCAGCTTTGTCGGACCCCACGCAGATACGCAGTATTTT,CASSFVGPHADTQYF
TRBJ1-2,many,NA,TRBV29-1,TGCAGCGTTGAAGTGGGGCCTACTAACTATGGCTACACCTTC,CSVEVGPTNYGYTF